Below, one TCR beta chain is given with its context. Deletions cut 4 bases from V and 6 bases from J, with 19 bases between. Per germline, CDR1 MGHRA and CDR2 YSYEKL. CDR3 length: 16 residues. This entry belongs to a study of control samples from healthy donors and cancer patients. Sequenced by immunoSEQ multiplex PCR; TCRdb stores in-frame clones only, minus some. This repertoire shows approximately 120,000 clones, approximately 92% found once; its top ten account for 0.58%. This clonotype originated in an elderly man with head and neck cancer. What was sequenced was PBMCs. This chain connects TRBV4-1 to TRBJ1-5; a weak D match, TRBD1 (5 bases). The CDR3 region is CASSREAHTGVQPQHF. CDR3 DNA sequence: TGCGCCAGCAGCCGCGAGGCCCATACGGGGGTTCAGCCCCAGCATTTT.